This TCR beta chain was retrieved from a study of blood T cell repertoires in COVID-19. Across the whole study: Material from acute and convalescent COVID-19 was sourced from the United States, Italy and Spain. Sample material is recorded as cDNA or gDNA derived from T cells, B-cell-depleted T cells, or PBMCs.

The repertoire was sequenced with immunoSEQ multiplex PCR; TCRdb's copy has only in-frame clones and lacks some. This table has about 94,000 clones, about 74% appearing once. This CDR3 comprises 12 residues. Trimming left V 7 bases short and J 8 bases short, with 11 bases between. Germline V lookup: CDR1 SEHNR, CDR2 FQNEAQ (reference sequence). The receptor was isolated from a human donor in a cohort sampled during active COVID-19. The sequenced sample consisted of peripheral blood. The J gene is TRBJ1-4, the V gene TRBV7-9, with a tentative D call TRBD1 (6 bases). CDR3: CASTDSQEKLFF. In DNA form, the CDR3 reads TGTGCCAGCACGGACAGTCAAGAAAAACTGTTTTTT. The full variable domain, in which reference TRBV7-9 and TRBJ1-4 provide the parts outside the CDR3, is DTGVSQNPRHKITKRGQNVTFRCDPISEHNRLYWYRQTLGQGPEFLTYFQNEAQLEKSRLLSDRFSAERPKGSFSTLEIQRTEQGDSAMYLCASTDSQEKLFFGSGTQLSVL.